The source of this T cell receptor beta chain is a study of T cells in Graves' hyperthyroidism and ophthalmopathy. Study-wide points: The model's output predicted ophthalmopathy at a median of approximately 6.5 months prior to onset. Most thyroid clonotypes expanded above 0.001 appeared in blood too.

Each diagnosis was grounded in clinical symptoms, serum thyroxine and TRAb, thyroid ultrasound, and orbital computed tomography. This clonotype has just a few counts. Antigen: not known. What was amplified from RNA transcripts were TCR beta CDR3 regions. The primer set for the first-round RT-PCR of the TCR CDR3 was HTBI. TCRdb itself ran the multiplex PCR reads through MiXCR, one entry per CDR3 protein. The sample lists hundreds of thousands of distinct CDR3 sequences, less than 45% occurring once. This CDR3 comprises 14 residues. The germline CDR1 and CDR2 sequences are SNHLY and FYNNEI. The ends lost 7 bases at V and 2 bases at J; junction bases unmatched: 4.

The sequencing input was peripheral blood or thyroid tissue (not recorded which). The origin of this receptor is an adult man with Graves' disease, either hyperthyroidism or ophthalmopathy (not recorded which). J is TRBJ2-7 and V is TRBV2; TRBD2 matches at 11 bases. The CDR3 coding sequence is TGTGCCAGCAACATACTAGCGGGGGCCTACGAGCAGTACTTC. Its protein is CASNILAGAYEQYF.